The rows below give T cell receptor beta chains drawn from one sample of a study of T cell clusters in autoimmune cytopenias. Each CDR3 protein gets one entry in TCRdb, which reprocessed the multiplex PCR reads and gives no DNA. This sample's clone table lists approximately 16,000 distinct CDR3 sequences. The sequencing sample was made of peripheral blood. The receptor source for this set is a human donor with an autoimmune cytopenia or autoimmune hepatitis (not recorded which). Both conserved end residues are part of each CDR3. Fields, in order: V gene, clone size, J gene, CDR3 protein. Where a row states a size, it is once, few, many or the class of an expanded clone; other rows omit it.

TRBV19,-,TRBJ2-3,CASSTRGGGSDTQYF
TRBV18,-,TRBJ2-3,CASSHLTDRGYTQYF
TRBV6-5,medium-sized,TRBJ2-1,CASSYSSQEEQFF
TRBV10-3,-,TRBJ1-2,CAIKRDSNYGYTF
TRBV6-5,-,TRBJ2-7,CASSEASAGEQYF
TRBV5-8,-,TRBJ2-6,CASSLGGGANVLTF
TRBV19,-,TRBJ1-2,CASSTSTVNYGYTF
TRBV5-6,-,TRBJ1-6,CASSLANDSPLHF
TRBV6-4,-,TRBJ2-3,CASSVAGGPTDTQYF
TRBV19,-,TRBJ2-1,CASSIDLSGRAESNEQFF
TRBV12-3/TRBV12-4,-,TRBJ2-3,CASSYAGGPSGTDTQYF
TRBV6-5,-,TRBJ1-6,CASSPPGVGASPLHF
TRBV19,medium-sized,TRBJ2-5,CASSARDRGQETQYF
TRBV11-1,-,TRBJ2-3,CASLGTPRMADTQYF
TRBV12-3/TRBV12-4,-,TRBJ1-5,CASSLEGTGGSQPQHF
TRBV27,-,TRBJ2-1,CASSNPQGSYNEQFF
TRBV27,-,TRBJ2-1,CASGDRANEQFF
TRBV18,-,TRBJ2-5,CASSPDGGLQETQYF
TRBV7-9,-,TRBJ2-3,CATPPEDRETDTQYF
TRBV13,-,TRBJ2-3,CASSSLSSDTQYF
TRBV18,-,TRBJ2-1,CASSPWTEGLQFF
TRBV20-1,-,TRBJ2-1,CSARGTSGSTYNEQFF
TRBV12-3/TRBV12-4,-,TRBJ2-3,CASSRDPRGTDTQYF
TRBV6-5,-,TRBJ1-1,CASSDRVNTEAFF
TRBV27,medium-sized,TRBJ1-5,CASSWSFNQPQHF
TRBV6-5,-,TRBJ2-1,CATLRGLPSSYNEQFF